This TCR beta chain was captured by sequencing in a study of T cell repertoires in cytomegalovirus infection. Study as a whole: It can be stated that public TCR beta signatures indicated CMV infection as well as a matching HLA type. Regarding the study as a whole: People with CMV and the relevant HLA were identified by cumulative public TCR beta family frequency. CMV-specific TCR beta clonotypes restricted by HLA-C were the ones dominating the ex vivo response.

As for this clonotype: The antigen is unknown. Since a much larger clone is just one base distant, this may be a read error.

Germline V CDR1 and CDR2: LGHNA, YSLEER. The V segment lost 4 bases and the J segment 0 bases; nucleotides outside the gene matches: 5. The CDR3 loop spans 15 amino acids. Via MiXCR, TCRdb re-called the reads, giving one row per CDR3 protein. In the table there are approximately 700,000 distinct CDR3 sequences, 35% to 40% of which are singletons. The source of this sequence is a human donor in good health (CMV status not recorded). Some clones in this sample may be carry-over from other donors' samples. What was sequenced was PBMCs. The rearrangement joins TRBV4-3 to TRBJ2-7; 8 positions match TRBD2. CDR3 bases: TGCGCCAGCAGCCTACTAGCGGAAAGCTCCTACGAGCAGTACTTC. Protein: CASSLLAESSYEQYF.